This T cell receptor (beta chain) was sequenced for a study of OX40 agonist ivuxolimab in advanced cancers. General observations from the study: At 0.1 to 3.0 mg/kg, clonal expansion of CD4+ and CD8+ blood T cells had occurred by week 6.

Profiling relied on immunoSEQ multiplex PCR, and the TCRdb table lists in-frame clones only, not all of them. This sample has around 140,000 clones, with approximately 90% found just once. V was clipped by 2 bases and J by 3 bases; unmatched bases: 4. Germline loops: CDR1 SGHTA, CDR2 FQGNSA. The CDR3 runs to 14 residues. As regards this clone: What it binds is not known.

The J gene is TRBJ2-7, the V gene TRBV7-2, with TRBD1 matching over 7 bases. The sequence was collected from an adult with an advanced solid tumor such as melanoma, head and neck, liver or kidney cancer. The sample was CD4+ or CD8+ T cells sorted from blood, taken in a trial of the OX40 agonist ivuxolimab. The CDR3, as DNA: TGTGCCAGCAGCTTACCGGGACAGATCTACGAGCAGTACTTC. Translated, it gives CASSLPGQIYEQYF.